This TCR beta chain was sequenced in a study of vaccination and CD4 T cells after COVID-19. The Oncomine TCR Beta short-read assay sequenced DNA from cultured CD4+ T cells. TCRdb reprocessed the PCR reads with MiXCR, giving one entry per CDR3 protein. The table shows roughly 7,200 distinct CDR3 sequences, with approximately 40% occurring only once. This clonotype has only a few counts. Its antigen is undetermined. J was trimmed by 0 bases and V by 3 bases; bases with no gene match: 4. CDR3 length: 15 amino acids. Germline V gene data show CDR1 as MGHDK and CDR2 as SYGVNS. Stated treatment: roughly ten-day PBMC culture with coronavirus spike peptide pools or control peptides (ViraFEST assay). CD4+ T cells that came from the unexposed donor were collected before the COVID-19 pandemic (2011-2018). Testing used SARS-CoV-2 S/N and four cold-coronavirus spikes on unexposed-donor CD4+ T cells, cells permitting.

Input material: CD4+ T cells from blood, cultured in vitro. The receptor comes from a human donor in good health. The V call is TRBV25-1, the J call TRBJ1-1; 7 nucleotides match TRBD1. The CDR3 sequence: CASSDFRGLNTEAFF. CDR3 nucleotide sequence: TGTGCCAGCAGTGATTTTAGGGGGCTGAACACTGAAGCTTTCTTT.